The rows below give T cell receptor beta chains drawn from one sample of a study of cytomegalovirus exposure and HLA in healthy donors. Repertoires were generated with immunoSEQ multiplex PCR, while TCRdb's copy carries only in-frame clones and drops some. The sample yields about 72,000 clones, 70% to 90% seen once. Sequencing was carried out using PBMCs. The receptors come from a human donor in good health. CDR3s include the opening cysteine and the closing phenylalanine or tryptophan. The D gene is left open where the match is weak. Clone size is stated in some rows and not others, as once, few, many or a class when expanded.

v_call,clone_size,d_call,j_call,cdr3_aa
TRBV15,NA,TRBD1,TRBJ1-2,CATSSPSRGPGYGYTF
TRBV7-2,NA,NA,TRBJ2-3,CASSSDTNWDTQYF
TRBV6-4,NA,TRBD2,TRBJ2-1,CASSDGIAGYNEQFF
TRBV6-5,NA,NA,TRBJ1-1,CASSARYTEAFF
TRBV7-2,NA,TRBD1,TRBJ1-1,CASSRQGQGSTEAFF
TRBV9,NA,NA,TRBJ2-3,CASSLQGYSTDTQYF
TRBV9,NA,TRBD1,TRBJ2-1,CASSVVGDSTYNEQFF
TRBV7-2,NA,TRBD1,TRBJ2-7,CASSPDRGGTYEQYF
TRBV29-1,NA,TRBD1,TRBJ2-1,CSVERALVGQDNEQFF
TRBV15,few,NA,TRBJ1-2,CATSRGVQAAIGYTF
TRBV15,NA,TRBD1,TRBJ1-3,CATSRVRQGGNTIYF
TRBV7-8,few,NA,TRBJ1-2,CASSFDDSAGGYTF
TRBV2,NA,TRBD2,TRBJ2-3,CASRLAGGWDTQYF
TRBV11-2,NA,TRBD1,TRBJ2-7,CASSSSPGQGAHEQYF
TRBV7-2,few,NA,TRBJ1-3,CASSPWGPGSTIYF
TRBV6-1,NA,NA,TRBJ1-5,CASSEKRGQGNQPQHF
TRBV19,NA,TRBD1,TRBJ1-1,CASSWPGGMNTEAFF
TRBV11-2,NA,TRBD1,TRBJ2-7,CASSSGRTGNYEQYF
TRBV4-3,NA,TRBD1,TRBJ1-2,CASSQTGTQATYGYTF
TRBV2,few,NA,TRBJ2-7,CASSEDYPSRDTLSYEQYF
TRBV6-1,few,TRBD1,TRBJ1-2,CASRAGTGQYGYTF